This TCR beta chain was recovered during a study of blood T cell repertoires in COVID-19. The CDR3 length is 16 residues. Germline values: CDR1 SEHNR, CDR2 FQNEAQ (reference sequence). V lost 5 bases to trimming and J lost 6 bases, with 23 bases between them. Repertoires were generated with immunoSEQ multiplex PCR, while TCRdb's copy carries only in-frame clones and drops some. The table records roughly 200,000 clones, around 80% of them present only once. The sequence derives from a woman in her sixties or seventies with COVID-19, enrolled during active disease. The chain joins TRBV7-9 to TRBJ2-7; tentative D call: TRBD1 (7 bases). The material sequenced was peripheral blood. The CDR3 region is CASSRPSGGGGSEQYF. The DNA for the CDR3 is TGTGCCAGCAGCCGGCCCTCAGGGGGAGGAGGATCCGAGCAGTACTTC.